The T cell receptor (beta chain) under discussion was sequenced for a study of blood T cells in healthy people across ages. The CDR3 loop spans 12 amino acids. Germline V gene data show CDR1 as SGHNT and CDR2 as YYREEE (reference sequence). V was pared by 0 bases and J by 13 bases, with 13 bases between. Primed by a sample-barcoded 5' primer and a J-beta primer mix, a second PCR proceeded for roughly 6 to 12 cycles. Every sample gave at least 2.5 million paired-end reads containing CDR3. TCRdb ran MiXCR on the 5' RACE reads and lists one entry per CDR3 protein. The repertoire holds over 1,500,000 distinct CDR3 sequences, around half seen once, with more than 2% in the top ten.

What was sequenced was blood. The TCR originated in a middle-aged woman in good health. The V call is TRBV5-4, the J call TRBJ2-5, with unresolved D. CDR3 DNA sequence: TGTGCCAGCAGCTTGGATCTAGGGCCCAGGTACTTC. It is translated as CASSLDLGPRYF.